The 21 T cell receptor beta chains below were found in one sample sequenced in a study of cytomegalovirus exposure and HLA in healthy donors. A multiplex PCR was run with 60 Vbeta primers and 13 Jbeta primers. Sequencing used immunoSEQ multiplex PCR; TCRdb keeps in-frame clones, though not all of them. The sample has about 55,000 clones, nearly 85% seen once. Sequencing used PBMCs. The receptor source for this set is a man aged 25-45 years in good health and CMV-seronegative.

This clone was counted once. This rearrangement joins TRBV7-9 to TRBJ2-1, with 10 bases matching TRBD1. CDR1 and CDR2 (germline): SEHNR, FQNEAQ (reference sequence). Losses at the gene ends were 1 base for V and 7 bases for J; bases not matched to a gene: 4. This CDR3 has 15 residues. The chain's CDR3 is CASSLGQGALNEQFF. Here the CDR3 DNA reads TGTGCCAGCAGCTTAGGACAGGGGGCTCTGAATGAGCAGTTCTTC. The whole variable domain, remainder taken from reference TRBV7-9 and TRBJ2-1, is DTGVSQNPRHKITKRGQNVTFRCDPISEHNRLYWYRQTLGQGPEFLTYFQNEAQLEKSRLLSDRFSAERPKGSFSTLEIQRTEQGDSAMYLCASSLGQGALNEQFFGPGTRLTVL.

V usage is TRBV18 and J usage is TRBJ1-4, with 11 bases matching TRBD1. J gave up 7 bases and V 5 bases, and 6 bases lay outside the gene matches. This CDR3 is built from 15 residues. Per germline, CDR1 KGHSH and CDR2 LQKENI. For the CDR3, the DNA is TGTGCCAGCTCAACGGACAGGGGGCTTGGTGAAAAACTGTTTTTT. Its translation: CASSTDRGLGEKLFF.

This rearrangement joins TRBV28 to TRBJ2-7; D is unclear. Germline CDR1 reads MDHEN; CDR2 reads SYDVKM. V was trimmed by 6 bases and J by 2 bases, leaving 11 bases between them. The CDR3 length is 13 residues. Written as DNA, the CDR3 is TGTGCCAGCAGCCGCCTGCGGCCCTACGAGCAGTACTTC. It is translated as CASSRLRPYEQYF.

The V call is TRBV5-1, the J call TRBJ2-1, with D perhaps matching TRBD2 (5 bases). CDR3 size: 14 residues. Trimming took off 0 bases at V and 6 bases at J, with 10 bases between the two ends. The germline CDR1 and CDR2 sequences are SGHRS and YFSETQ. DNA for the CDR3: TGCGCCAGCAGCTTGGGTTCGGGGAGCAATGAGCAGTTCTTC. It is translated as CASSLGSGSNEQFF.

About this clone: An end of the junction does not agree with germline; a read error may underlie this. The chain links TRBV2 to TRBJ2-7; maybe TRBD1 (6 bases). Germline V lookup: CDR1 SNHLY, CDR2 FYNNEI. The CDR3 covers 11 residues. Here the CDR3 DNA reads TGTGCCAGCGGTAGGGACACCAGGAACGTCTTC. Translated: CASGRDTRNVF.

The chain recombines TRBV29-1 with TRBJ2-5; 7 nucleotides agree with TRBD2. After removal of 7 bases from V and 1 base from J, the junction contained 12 bases not matched to a gene. Germline V gene data show CDR1 as SQVTM and CDR2 as ANQGSEA. The CDR3 loop spans 15 amino acids. CDR3 region: CSAWGGGSIQETQYF. The CDR3 bases are TGCAGCGCCTGGGGGGGAGGGTCAATCCAAGAGACCCAGTACTTC.

This chain uses TRBV7-2 with TRBJ2-1; 7 nucleotides align to TRBD2. The CDR3 loop spans 15 amino acids. The germline gives CDR1 SGHTA, CDR2 FQGNSA. The J segment lost 6 bases and the V segment lost 1 base, leaving 6 bases of the junction unmatched. The chain's CDR3 is CASSLEAGYTNEQFF. DNA for the CDR3: TGTGCCAGCAGCTTAGAAGCGGGGTACACCAATGAGCAGTTCTTC.

V gene TRBV5-6 combines with J gene TRBJ2-1; 11 bases are shared with TRBD2. The CDR3 extends over 14 amino acids. Trimming removed 0 bases from V and 9 bases from J; junction bases left unmatched: 2. CDR1 and CDR2 (germline): SGHDT, YYEEEE. CDR3 residues: CASSLGLAGSEQFF. The CDR3 region has the DNA TGTGCCAGCAGCTTGGGACTAGCGGGATCTGAGCAGTTCTTC.

V is TRBV7-2 and J is TRBJ2-3, with D possibly being TRBD2 (5 bases). The length of the CDR3 is 14 residues. Germline V CDR1 and CDR2: SGHTA, FQGNSA. V was shortened by 1 base and J by 6 bases, with 11 bases between the two germline ends. The CDR3 region has the DNA TGTGCCAGCAGCTTAGACCGGGGAACCGATACGCAGTATTTT. Translating gives CASSLDRGTDTQYF.

The V gene is TRBV18, the J gene TRBJ2-5, with 10 positions matching TRBD1. This CDR3 has 16 amino acids. The V segment lost 8 bases and the J segment 1 base; nucleotides outside the gene matches: 10. From germline, CDR1 is KGHSH and CDR2 LQKENI. CDR3 nucleotide sequence: TGTGCCAGCCGAAACAGGACAGGGGGACTCCAAGAGACCCAGTACTTC. This translates into CASRNRTGGLQETQYF.

The CDR3 DNA reads as TGTGCCAGCGGCTCCGGGGGGGGAGAGACCCAGTACTTC. As protein: CASGSGGGETQYF. This chain connects TRBV27 to TRBJ2-5; TRBD2 aligns across 8 bases. In germline, CDR1 is MNHEY, CDR2 SMNVEV (reference sequence). The CDR3 sequence is 13 residues long. J was trimmed by 4 bases and V by 8 bases; bases with no gene match: 6.

J is TRBJ1-2 and V is TRBV9; possible D gene TRBD1, 6 bases. With 3 bases removed from V and 2 bases from J, the gap between germline ends came to 14 bases. Per the germline V gene, CDR1 is SGDLS and CDR2 is YYNGEE. The length of the CDR3 is 15 residues. The CDR3 is CASSGRSGVNYGYTF. Here the CDR3 DNA reads TGTGCCAGCAGCGGACGATCAGGGGTGAACTATGGCTACACCTTC.

This sequence joins TRBV6-4 and TRBJ1-6; D is possibly TRBD1 (6 bases). V was clipped by 0 bases and J by 6 bases, with 6 bases between them. CDR1 and CDR2 (germline): MRHNA, SNTAGT. CDR3 length: 14 residues. The CDR3 nucleotides are TGTGCCAGCAGTGACTCGGGGGCTAATTCACCCCTCCACTTT. Residues: CASSDSGANSPLHF.

V gene TRBV7-9 combines with J gene TRBJ2-7, with 7 bases identical to TRBD2. The CDR3 is 14 residues long. With 2 bases clipped from V and 5 bases from J, the junction kept 6 bases outside the gene matches. Germline values: CDR1 SEHNR, CDR2 FQNEAQ (reference sequence). This CDR3 reads CASSLTRTSHEQYF. The CDR3 bases are TGTGCCAGCAGCTTAACCCGGACTAGTCACGAGCAGTACTTC.

The V and J genes are TRBV4-2 and TRBJ2-6; 7 bases line up with TRBD2. The CDR3 is 19 amino acids. Germline V lookup: CDR1 LGHNA, CDR2 YNFKEQ. V was pared by 1 base and J by 0 bases, with 9 bases of the junction left unmatched. CDR3 DNA: TGTGCCAGCAGCCAAGTGTCCGGGGAGGGAGGCTCTGGGGCCAACGTCCTGACTTTC. This encodes CASSQVSGEGGSGANVLTF.

This clone showed up just a few times. This chain links TRBV19 with TRBJ1-4; D remains ambiguous. This CDR3 region has 16 residues. Germline lookup yields CDR1 LNHDA and CDR2 SQIVND (reference sequence). Trimming removed 4 bases from V and 0 bases from J, with 12 bases in between. The CDR3 DNA reads as TGTGCCAGTAGTACCCTTTCCGGGACAACTAATGAAAAACTGTTTTTT. It codes for CASSTLSGTTNEKLFF.

The chain is built from TRBV7-6 and TRBJ2-1, with D maybe TRBD2 (6 bases). The CDR3 sequence is 16 residues long. The V gene's germline CDR1 is SGHVS and CDR2 FNYEAQ. V was pared by 1 base and J by 6 bases, with 16 bases between. This CDR3 reads CASSLGRTGVLNEQFF. CDR3 coding DNA: TGTGCCAGCAGCTTAGGACGGACGGGGGTTCTCAATGAGCAGTTCTTC.

This rearrangement joins TRBV6-1 to TRBJ1-5; D is uncertain. CDR1 is MNHNS, CDR2 SASEGT, per germline. CDR3 length equals 15 residues. With 6 bases removed from V and 2 bases from J, the gap between germline ends came to 14 bases. CDR3 loop: CASRPRQLGNQPQHF. The CDR3 DNA reads TGTGCCAGCAGACCGCGGCAGTTGGGCAATCAGCCCCAGCATTTT.

The chain couples TRBV9 to TRBJ2-5; no reliable D call. Germline CDR1 reads SGDLS; CDR2 reads YYNGEE. The CDR3 has 13 residues. V shed 2 bases and J shed 4 bases, with 9 bases lying between them. The CDR3 DNA reads as TGTGCCAGCAGCGTTTCGGTGCTAGAGACCCAGTACTTC. Translated, it gives CASSVSVLETQYF.

This clone was recorded a few times. The rearrangement uses TRBV10-1 and TRBJ1-1; D is unresolved. The germline CDR1 and CDR2 sequences are WNHNN and SYGVQD (reference sequence). V lost 0 bases, J lost 6 bases, and 5 bases lay in between. The CDR3 is made up of 12 amino acids. CDR3 region: CASSESSSEAFF. CDR3 bases: TGCGCCAGCAGTGAGTCTTCTTCTGAAGCTTTCTTT.

This chain uses TRBV18 with TRBJ2-7; 9 bases map to TRBD2. Germline values: CDR1 KGHSH, CDR2 LQKENI. Trimming took 2 bases from V and 2 from J; bases not matched to a gene: 4. This CDR3 is built from 15 residues. CDR3 sequence: CASSPGAGGTYEQYF. The CDR3 bases are TGTGCCAGCTCACCAGGAGCGGGGGGAACCTACGAGCAGTACTTC.